These 5 T cell receptor beta chains came from one sample sequenced in a study of a mutant IDH1 vaccine in newly diagnosed glioma. Time point here: baseline, week 1 (first vaccination visit). Documented treatment: pre-vaccination baseline after standard-of-care therapy. Libraries were prepared by immunoSEQ multiplex PCR; TCRdb keeps only in-frame clonotypes and omits some of them. The table has some 23,000 clones, just over 90% seen once; the top ten hold around 1.2%. The sequences come from PBMCs, collected from a glioma patient treated with radiotherapy, temozolomide or both. The origin of the receptors is a man in his forties with glioma.

This clone was counted only a few times. The V and J genes are TRBV5-6 and TRBJ1-4, with D possibly matching TRBD1 (6 bases). The germline V gene encodes CDR1 SGHDT and CDR2 YYEEEE. The CDR3 length is 16 residues. V was clipped by 3 bases and J by 2 bases, with 14 bases between them. In DNA, the CDR3 is TGTGCCAGCAGCTACCTCCCAGGGGCTACTAATGAAAAACTGTTTTTT. Amino acid sequence: CASSYLPGATNEKLFF.

The gene calls are TRBV19 and TRBJ2-2, with 12 bases that match TRBD2. The junction had 7 bases not matched to a gene; V was cut back by 5 bases and J by 0 bases. The CDR3 extends over 18 amino acids. From germline, CDR1 is LNHDA and CDR2 SQIVND (reference sequence). The CDR3, as DNA: TGTGCCAGTAGTCTCCTGACTAGCGGGAGCACGAACACCGGGGAGCTGTTTTTT. Encoded protein: CASSLLTSGSTNTGELFF.

The chain has TRBV5-8 and TRBJ2-5; unclear D gene. Germline V gene lookup returns CDR1 SGHTS and CDR2 YDEGEE. Trimming left V 1 base short and J 7 bases short, with 2 bases between. The CDR3 sequence is 10 residues long. CDR3 sequence reads: CASSLTTQYF. CDR3 coding DNA: TGTGCCAGCAGCTTGACGACCCAGTACTTC.

This clone was recorded only once. The chain joins TRBV18 to TRBJ1-1; 7 positions agree with TRBD1. CDR1 is KGHSH, CDR2 LQKENI, per germline. Germline trimming cut 3 bases from V and 5 bases from J; bases unmatched to any gene: 3. The CDR3 extends over 13 amino acids. The CDR3 is CASSPDRRTEAFF. As DNA, the CDR3 is TGTGCCAGCTCACCGGACAGGAGGACTGAAGCTTTCTTT.

The genes are TRBV6-6 and TRBJ2-1; the match to TRBD2 covers 7 bases. The V gene's germline CDR1 is MNHNY and CDR2 SVGAGI (reference sequence). The CDR3 totals 15 residues. Unmatched junction bases numbered 9, after V lost 2 bases and J lost 8 bases. In nucleotides, the CDR3 is TGTGCCAGCAGTTACCTGACTAGCCCGCCAGATGAGCAGTTCTTC. It encodes CASSYLTSPPDEQFF.